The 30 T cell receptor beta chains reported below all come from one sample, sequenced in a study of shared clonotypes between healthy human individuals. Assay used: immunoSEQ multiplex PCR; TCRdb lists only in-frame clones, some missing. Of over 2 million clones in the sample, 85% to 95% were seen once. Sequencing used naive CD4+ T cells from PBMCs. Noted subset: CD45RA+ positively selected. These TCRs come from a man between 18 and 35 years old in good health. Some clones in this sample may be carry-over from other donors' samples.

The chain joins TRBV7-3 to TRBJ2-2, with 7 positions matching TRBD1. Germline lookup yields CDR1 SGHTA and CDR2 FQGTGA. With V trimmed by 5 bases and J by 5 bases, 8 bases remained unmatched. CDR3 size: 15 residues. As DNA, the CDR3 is TGTGCCAGCAGCCCTGACAGGGTCGGGACCGGGGAGCTGTTTTTT. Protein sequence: CASSPDRVGTGELFF.

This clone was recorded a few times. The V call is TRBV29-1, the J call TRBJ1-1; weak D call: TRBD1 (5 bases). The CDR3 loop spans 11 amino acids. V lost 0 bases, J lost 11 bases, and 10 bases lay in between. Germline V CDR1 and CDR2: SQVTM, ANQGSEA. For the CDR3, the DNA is TGCAGCGTTGAAGAGGGGGATTTGGCTTTCTTT. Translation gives CSVEEGDLAFF.

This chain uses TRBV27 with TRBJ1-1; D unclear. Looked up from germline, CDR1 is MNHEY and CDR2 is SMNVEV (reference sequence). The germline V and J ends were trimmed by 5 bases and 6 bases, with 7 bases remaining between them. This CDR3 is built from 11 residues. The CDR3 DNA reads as TGTGCCAGCAGTCGAGGCGCTGAAGCTTTCTTT. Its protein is CASSRGAEAFF.

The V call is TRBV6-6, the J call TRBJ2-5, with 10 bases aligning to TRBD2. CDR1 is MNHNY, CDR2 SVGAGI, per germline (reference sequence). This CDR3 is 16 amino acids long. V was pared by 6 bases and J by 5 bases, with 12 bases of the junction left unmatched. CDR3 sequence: CASSLEASGSGETQYF. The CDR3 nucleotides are TGTGCCAGCAGCCTCGAGGCTAGCGGGAGTGGGGAGACCCAGTACTTC.

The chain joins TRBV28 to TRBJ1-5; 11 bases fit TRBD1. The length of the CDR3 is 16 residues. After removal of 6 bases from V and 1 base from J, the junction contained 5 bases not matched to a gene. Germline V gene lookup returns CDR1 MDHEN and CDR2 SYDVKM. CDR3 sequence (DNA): TGTGCCAGCAGATCGGGGACAGGGGGAAGCAATCAGCCCCAGCATTTT. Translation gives CASRSGTGGSNQPQHF.

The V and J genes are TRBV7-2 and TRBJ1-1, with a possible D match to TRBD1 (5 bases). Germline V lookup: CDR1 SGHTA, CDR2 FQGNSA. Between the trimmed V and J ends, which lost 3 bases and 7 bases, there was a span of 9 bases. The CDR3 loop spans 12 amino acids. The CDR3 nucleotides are TGTGCCAGCAGCTTGGGGGGACTTGAAGCTTTCTTT. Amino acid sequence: CASSLGGLEAFF.

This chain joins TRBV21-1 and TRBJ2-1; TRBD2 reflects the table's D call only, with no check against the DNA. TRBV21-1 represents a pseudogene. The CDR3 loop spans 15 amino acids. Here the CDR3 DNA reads TGTGCCAGCAGACCCACGAGCGGGCGATACAATGAGCAGTTCTTC. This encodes CASRPTSGRYNEQFF.

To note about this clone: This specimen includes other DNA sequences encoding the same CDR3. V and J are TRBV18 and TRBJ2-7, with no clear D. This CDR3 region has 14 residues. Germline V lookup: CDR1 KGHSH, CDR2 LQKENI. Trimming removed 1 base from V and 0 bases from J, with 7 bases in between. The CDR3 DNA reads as TGTGCCAGCTCACCACAGGGCGTCTCCTACGAGCAGTACTTC. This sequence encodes CASSPQGVSYEQYF.

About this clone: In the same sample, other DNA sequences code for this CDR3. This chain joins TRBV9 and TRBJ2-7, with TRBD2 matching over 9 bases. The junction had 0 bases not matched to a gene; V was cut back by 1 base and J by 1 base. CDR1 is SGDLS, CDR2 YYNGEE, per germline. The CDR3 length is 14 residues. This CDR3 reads CASSVLAGSYEQYF. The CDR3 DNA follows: TGTGCCAGCAGCGTACTAGCGGGGTCCTACGAGCAGTACTTC.

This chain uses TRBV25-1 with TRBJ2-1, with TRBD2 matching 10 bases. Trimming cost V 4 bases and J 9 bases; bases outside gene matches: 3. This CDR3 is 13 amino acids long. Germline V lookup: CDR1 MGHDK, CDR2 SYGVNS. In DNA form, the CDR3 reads TGTGCCAGCAGTGCTAGCGGGAGAACTGAGCAGTTCTTC. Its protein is CASSASGRTEQFF. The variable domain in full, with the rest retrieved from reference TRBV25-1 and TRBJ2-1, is EADIYQTPRYLVIGTGKKITLECSQTMGHDKMYWYQQDPGMELHLIHYSYGVNSTEKGDLSSESTVSRIRTEHFPLTLESARPSHTSQYLCASSASGRTEQFFGPGTRLTVL.

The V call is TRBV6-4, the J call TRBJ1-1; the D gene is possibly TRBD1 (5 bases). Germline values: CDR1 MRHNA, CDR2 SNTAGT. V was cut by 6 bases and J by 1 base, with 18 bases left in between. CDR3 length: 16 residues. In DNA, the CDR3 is TGTGCCAGCAGAAGTGAGCCGGGACTAGGGAACACTGAAGCTTTCTTT. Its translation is CASRSEPGLGNTEAFF.

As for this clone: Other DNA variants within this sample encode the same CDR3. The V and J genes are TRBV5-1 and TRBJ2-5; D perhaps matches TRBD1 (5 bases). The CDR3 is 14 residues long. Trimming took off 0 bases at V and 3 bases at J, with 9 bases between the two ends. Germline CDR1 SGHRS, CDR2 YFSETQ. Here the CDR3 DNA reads TGCGCCAGCAGCTTGGCCGGCAGGGAAGAGACCCAGTACTTC. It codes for CASSLAGREETQYF.

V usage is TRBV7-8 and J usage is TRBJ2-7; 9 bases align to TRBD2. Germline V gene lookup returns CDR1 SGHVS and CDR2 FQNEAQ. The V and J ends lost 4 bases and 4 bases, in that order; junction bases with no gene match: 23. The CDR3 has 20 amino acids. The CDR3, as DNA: TGTGCCAGCAGCTCTAAACGTCAGGTCGTGGTAGCGGGAGTGAGGTACGAGCAGTACTTC. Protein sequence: CASSSKRQVVVAGVRYEQYF.

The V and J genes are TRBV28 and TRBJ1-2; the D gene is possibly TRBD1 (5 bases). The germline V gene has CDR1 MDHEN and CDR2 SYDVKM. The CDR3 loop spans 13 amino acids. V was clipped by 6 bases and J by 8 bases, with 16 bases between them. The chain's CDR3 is CASSRRTFEGYTF. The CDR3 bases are TGTGCCAGCAGCCGACGGACATTTGAGGGCTACACCTTC.

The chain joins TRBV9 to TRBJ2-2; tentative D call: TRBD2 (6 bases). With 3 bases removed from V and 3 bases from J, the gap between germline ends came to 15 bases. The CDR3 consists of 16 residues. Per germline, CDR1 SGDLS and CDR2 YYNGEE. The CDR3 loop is CASSALGGPDTGELFF. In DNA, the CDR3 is TGTGCCAGCAGCGCTCTGGGGGGTCCAGACACCGGGGAGCTGTTTTTT. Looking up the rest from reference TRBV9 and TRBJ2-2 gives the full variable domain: DSGVTQTPKHLITATGQRVTLRCSPRSGDLSVYWYQQSLDQGLQFLIQYYNGEERAKGNILERFSAQQFPDLHSELNLSSLELGDSALYFCASSALGGPDTGELFFGEGSRLTVL.

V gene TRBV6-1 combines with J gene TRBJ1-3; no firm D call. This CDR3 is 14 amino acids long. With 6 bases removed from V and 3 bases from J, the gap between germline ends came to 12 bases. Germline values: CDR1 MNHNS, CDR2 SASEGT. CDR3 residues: CASREGFFGNTIYF. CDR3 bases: TGTGCCAGCAGGGAGGGATTCTTTGGAAACACCATATATTTT.

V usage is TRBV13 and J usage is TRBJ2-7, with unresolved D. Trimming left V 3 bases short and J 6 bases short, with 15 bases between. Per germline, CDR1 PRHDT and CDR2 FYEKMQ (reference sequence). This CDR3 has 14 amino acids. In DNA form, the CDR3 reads TGTGCCAGCAGCTTTCTACCCCTACTACGCGAGCAGTACTTC. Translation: CASSFLPLLREQYF.

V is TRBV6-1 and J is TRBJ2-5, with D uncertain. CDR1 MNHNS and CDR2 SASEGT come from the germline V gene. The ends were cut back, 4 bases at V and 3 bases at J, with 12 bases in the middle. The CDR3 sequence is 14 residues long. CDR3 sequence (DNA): TGTGCCAGCAGTGTGGAGACGGTGGAAGAGACCCAGTACTTC. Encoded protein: CASSVETVEETQYF.

The CDR3 here is CAISGDGAYEQYF. Here the CDR3 DNA reads TGTGCCATCAGTGGGGACGGAGCCTACGAGCAGTACTTC. This chain links TRBV10-3 with TRBJ2-7; D assignment may be TRBD1 or TRBD2 (5 bases each). V lost 4 bases, J lost 2 bases, and 9 bases lay in between. The CDR3 totals 13 residues. Germline V lookup: CDR1 ENHRY, CDR2 SYGVKD.

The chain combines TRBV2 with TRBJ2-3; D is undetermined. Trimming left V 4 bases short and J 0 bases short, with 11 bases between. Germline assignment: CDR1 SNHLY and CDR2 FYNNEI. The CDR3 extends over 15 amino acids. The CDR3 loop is CASSGVSWSTDTQYF. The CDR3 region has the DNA TGTGCCAGCAGTGGGGTTAGCTGGAGCACAGATACGCAGTATTTT.

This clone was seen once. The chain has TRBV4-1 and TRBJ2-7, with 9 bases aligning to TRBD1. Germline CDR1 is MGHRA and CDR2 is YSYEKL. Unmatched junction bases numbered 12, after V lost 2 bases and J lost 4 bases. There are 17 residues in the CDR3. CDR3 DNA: TGCGCCAGCAGCCAACCTGTGAACAGAGACAGGGGGTACGAGCAGTACTTC. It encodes CASSQPVNRDRGYEQYF.

CDR3 in DNA: TGTGCCAGCTCCCTGGGGCCGGGCTCTGGAAACACCATATATTTT. Its protein is CASSLGPGSGNTIYF. The rearrangement links TRBV19 to TRBJ1-3; D might be TRBD1 (5 bases). The germline V gene has CDR1 LNHDA and CDR2 SQIVND (reference sequence). This CDR3 has 15 amino acids. V gave up 9 bases and J gave up 0 bases, with 15 bases separating them. The variable domain in full, with the rest retrieved from reference TRBV19 and TRBJ1-3, is DGGITQSPKYLFRKEGQNVTLSCEQNLNHDAMYWYRQDPGQGLRLIYYSQIVNDFQKGDIAEGYSVSREKKESFPLTVTSAQKNPTAFYLCASSLGPGSGNTIYFGEGSWLTVV.

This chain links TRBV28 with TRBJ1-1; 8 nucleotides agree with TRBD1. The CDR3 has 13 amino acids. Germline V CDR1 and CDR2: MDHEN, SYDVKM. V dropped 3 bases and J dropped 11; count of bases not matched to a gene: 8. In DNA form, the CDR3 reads TGTGCCAGCAGTTTGGGGCAGGGGGCTGGGGCTTTCTTT. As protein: CASSLGQGAGAFF.

CDR3 in amino acids: CAISGRTGTGNEQYF. In DNA, the CDR3 is TGTGCCATCAGTGGGCGGACAGGGACGGGAAACGAGCAGTACTTC. The J gene is TRBJ2-7, the V gene TRBV10-3; 8 bases align to TRBD1. The junction had 10 bases not matched to a gene; V was cut back by 4 bases and J by 5 bases. CDR1 and CDR2 from the germline V gene are ENHRY and SYGVKD. This CDR3 is 15 amino acids long.

The CDR3 region is CASSVGSGSGWGNEKLFF. CDR3 nucleotides: TGTGCCAGCAGCGTCGGATCAGGGTCCGGCTGGGGGAATGAAAAACTGTTTTTT. The chain carries TRBV9 and TRBJ1-4; possible D gene TRBD1, 5 bases. This CDR3 has 18 residues. Trimming stripped 2 bases from V and 5 bases from J, with 22 bases between. From germline, CDR1 is SGDLS and CDR2 YYNGEE.

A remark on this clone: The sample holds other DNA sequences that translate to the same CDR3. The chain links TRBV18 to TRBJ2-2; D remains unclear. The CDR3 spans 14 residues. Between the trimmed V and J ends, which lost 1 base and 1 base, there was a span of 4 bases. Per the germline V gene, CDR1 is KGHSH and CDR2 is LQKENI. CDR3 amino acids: CASSPQGNTGELFF. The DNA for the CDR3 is TGTGCCAGCTCACCACAGGGGAACACCGGGGAGCTGTTTTTT.

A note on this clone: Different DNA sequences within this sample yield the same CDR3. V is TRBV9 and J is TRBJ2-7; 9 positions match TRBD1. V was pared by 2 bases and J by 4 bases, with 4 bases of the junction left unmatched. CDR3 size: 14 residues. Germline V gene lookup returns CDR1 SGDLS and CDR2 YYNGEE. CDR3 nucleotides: TGTGCCAGCAGCGTCGCGACAGGGGGGTACGAGCAGTACTTC. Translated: CASSVATGGYEQYF.

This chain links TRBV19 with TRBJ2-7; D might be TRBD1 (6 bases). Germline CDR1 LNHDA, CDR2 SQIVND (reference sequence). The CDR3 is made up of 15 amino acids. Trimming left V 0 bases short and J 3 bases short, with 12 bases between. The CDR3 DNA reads TGTGCCAGTAGTATAGATGCCAGGGGATTCTACGAGCAGTACTTC. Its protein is CASSIDARGFYEQYF.

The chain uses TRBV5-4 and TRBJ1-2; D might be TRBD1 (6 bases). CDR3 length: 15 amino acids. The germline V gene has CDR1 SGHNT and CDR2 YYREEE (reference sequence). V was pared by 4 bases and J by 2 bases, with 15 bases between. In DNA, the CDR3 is TGTGCCAGCAGCGAGAAGAGGGGGGAAAACTATGGCTACACCTTC. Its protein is CASSEKRGENYGYTF.

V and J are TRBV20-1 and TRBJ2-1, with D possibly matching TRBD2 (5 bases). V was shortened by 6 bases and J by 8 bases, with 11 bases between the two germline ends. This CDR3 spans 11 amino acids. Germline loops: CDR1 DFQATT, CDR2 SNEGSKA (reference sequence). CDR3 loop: CSARRYHEQFF. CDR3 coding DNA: TGCAGTGCCAGGAGGTACCATGAGCAGTTCTTC.